This T cell receptor beta chain was retrieved from a study of T cells expressing NK-cell markers. TCRdb reanalyzed the 5' RACE reads, giving one entry per CDR3 protein sequence and no DNA. The sample totals 140,000 or so distinct CDR3 sequences; its top ten clones hold 9% to 15%. This CDR3 is 16 amino acids long. CDR1 and CDR2 from the germline V gene are LNHDA and SQIVND (reference sequence). This chain joins TRBV19 and TRBJ1-1. The source of this sequence is a man aged 18 to 35 in good health. The sequencing input was blood T cells: a sorted CD56 or NKG2C T cell subset, CD4+ or CD8+ T cells, or bulk PBMC T cells (not recorded which). This chain's CDR3 is CASSIDVRSLNTEAFF.